The 28 T cell receptor beta chains in this list originate from one sample, sequenced in a study of Ad26.COV2.S vaccination and SARS-CoV-2 variants. TCRdb's table, derived via immunoSEQ multiplex PCR, lists solely in-frame clones and lacks some. Of a few hundred thousand clones in the sample, 83% were seen once. The sample's treatment: over 15 received Ad26.COV2.S at low or high dose, single or two shots; a few received placebo; per-sample allocation not given. Material that was analyzed had been drawn on day 63 after the first vaccine or placebo injection. Material: peripheral blood, obtained in a trial of Ad26.COV2.S vaccine versus placebo. All receptors come from a person aged 18 to 65 who received the Ad26.COV2.S COVID-19 vaccine or a placebo.

This chain links TRBV30 with TRBJ1-2; D not certain. There are 13 residues in the CDR3. CDR1 and CDR2 (germline): GTSNPN, SVGIG (reference sequence). The V end was cut by 5 bases, the J end by 4 bases, with 14 bases between. CDR3 loop: CAWATGPFYGYTF. CDR3 nucleotide sequence: TGTGCCTGGGCTACCGGGCCATTCTATGGCTACACCTTC.

The rearrangement joins TRBV27 to TRBJ2-3, with a tentative D call TRBD2 (6 bases). Trimming shortened V by 7 bases and J by 0 bases, and 14 bases separated the two germline ends. The CDR3 covers 15 residues. Germline V gene data show CDR1 as MNHEY and CDR2 as SMNVEV (reference sequence). This CDR3 is CASKSWGESTDTQYF. The CDR3 bases are TGTGCCAGCAAGTCCTGGGGGGAGAGCACAGATACGCAGTATTTT.

V and J are TRBV6-5 and TRBJ1-4; TRBD1 might be the D (5 bases). Trimming removed 5 bases at V and 0 bases at J, with 7 bases between. Germline-derived CDR1 and CDR2 are MNHEY and SVGAGI. CDR3 size: 14 residues. The DNA of the CDR3 is TGTGCCAGCAGTAGGACACCAACTAATGAAAAACTGTTTTTT. Its protein product is CASSRTPTNEKLFF.

The gene calls are TRBV7-3 and TRBJ2-7; D may be TRBD1 (5 bases). Trimming left V 5 bases short and J 3 bases short, with 17 bases between. The CDR3 consists of 15 residues. Germline V gene data show CDR1 as SGHTA and CDR2 as FQGTGA. CDR3 sequence (DNA): TGTGCCAGCAGCCCCAGGCAGGGATTGATCTACGAGCAGTACTTC. Translating it yields CASSPRQGLIYEQYF.

V and J are TRBV29-1 and TRBJ2-5; D not resolved. V lost 7 bases and J 7 bases, leaving 13 bases between the germline ends. Per the germline V gene, CDR1 is SQVTM and CDR2 is ANQGSEA. There are 11 residues in the CDR3. The CDR3 DNA follows: TGCAGCGGCCAGGTCCCCAGGACCCAGTACTTC. Residues: CSGQVPRTQYF.

The chain is built from TRBV6-4 and TRBJ2-1; TRBD2 matches 14 bases. The CDR3 covers 15 residues. The ends lost 5 bases at V and 8 bases at J; junction bases unmatched: 5. Germline V gives CDR1 MRHNA, CDR2 SNTAGT. The chain's CDR3 is CASSRTSGGIHEQFF. In nucleotides, the CDR3 is TGTGCCAGCAGTCGGACTAGCGGGGGGATCCATGAGCAGTTCTTC.

V usage is TRBV28 and J usage is TRBJ1-2; a possible D gene is TRBD1 (5 bases). V was shortened by 3 bases and J by 5 bases, with 22 bases between the two germline ends. Germline values: CDR1 MDHEN, CDR2 SYDVKM. This CDR3 is 17 amino acids long. The CDR3 DNA sequence: TGTGCCAGCAGTTTTTCGGACGGACAACAGCATTTTTATGGCTACACCTTC. Its protein product is CASSFSDGQQHFYGYTF.

The CDR3, as DNA: TGTGCCAGCAGCCTCGGACGAAATACGCAGTATTTT. As protein: CASSLGRNTQYF. The chain combines TRBV12-3 or TRBV12-4 with TRBJ2-3; D is undetermined. This CDR3 has 12 amino acids. V lost 6 bases to trimming and J lost 7 bases, with 11 bases between them.

V and J are TRBV27 and TRBJ2-3, with 8 positions matching TRBD2. The germline gives CDR1 MNHEY, CDR2 SMNVEV (reference sequence). The CDR3 covers 14 residues. The ends lost 7 bases at V and 8 bases at J; junction bases unmatched: 11. CDR3 region: CASKLSGGARTQYF. The CDR3 coding sequence is TGTGCCAGCAAACTATCCGGGGGGGCTCGTACGCAGTATTTT.

This CDR3 reads CASSVTTRNYGYTF. Written as DNA, the CDR3 is TGTGCCAGTAGTGTAACGACAAGGAACTATGGCTACACCTTC. The chain is built from TRBV19 and TRBJ1-2; no definite D call. The CDR3 extends over 14 amino acids. The V gene's germline CDR1 is LNHDA and CDR2 SQIVND (reference sequence). V was shortened by 5 bases and J by 2 bases, with 12 bases between the two germline ends.

This clone turned up a few times. A clone one base away is much larger, so this may be a read error. This chain links TRBV28 with TRBJ2-5, with 12 bases fitting TRBD2. Germline lookup yields CDR1 MDHEN and CDR2 SYDVKM. Trimming took 3 bases from V and 1 from J; bases not matched to a gene: 0. The CDR3 contains 15 residues. The CDR3 nucleotides are TGTGCCAGCAGTTTGACTAGCGGGGGCCAAGAGACCCAGTACTTC. It encodes CASSLTSGGQETQYF.

The V call is TRBV6-2 or TRBV6-3, the J call TRBJ2-1; tentatively, D is TRBD1 (6 bases). V was pared by 2 bases and J by 12 bases, with 14 bases between. Germline assignment: CDR1 MNHEY and CDR2 SVGEGT. The CDR3 length is 13 residues. The CDR3 DNA reads TGTGCCAGCAGTTACAGGGGGTCCAGGCGGCAGTTCTTC. Translation: CASSYRGSRRQFF.

The chain uses TRBV27 and TRBJ1-1; D gene unclear. The CDR3 covers 14 residues. Germline CDR1 reads MNHEY; CDR2 reads SMNVEV (reference sequence). V was clipped by 5 bases and J by 8 bases, with 18 bases between them. CDR3 protein: CASSPLNRLQEAFF. In DNA, the CDR3 is TGTGCCAGCAGTCCCCTGAACCGCCTCCAGGAAGCTTTCTTT.

The chain uses TRBV2 and TRBJ1-4, with a possible D match to TRBD1 (6 bases). V was cut by 6 bases and J by 7 bases, with 15 bases left in between. The CDR3 contains 14 residues. Germline V gene sequence: CDR1 SNHLY, CDR2 FYNNEI. The CDR3 nucleotides read TGTGCCAGCAGACCCACAGGGAGAAGTGAAAAACTGTTTTTT. Residues: CASRPTGRSEKLFF.

This chain links TRBV19 with TRBJ2-6, with D possibly matching TRBD2 (6 bases). The CDR3 length is 16 residues. Germline CDR1 and CDR2: LNHDA and SQIVND (reference sequence). Trimming removed 5 bases from V and 0 bases from J, with 11 bases in between. CDR3 amino acids: CASSWDFRSGANVLTF. CDR3 coding DNA: TGTGCCAGTAGTTGGGACTTTCGCTCTGGGGCCAACGTCCTGACTTTC.

This clone appeared once. V gene TRBV7-9 combines with J gene TRBJ2-1, with 10 bases aligning to TRBD1. Germline loops: CDR1 SEHNR, CDR2 FQNEAQ (reference sequence). V dropped 3 bases and J dropped 4; count of bases not matched to a gene: 3. The CDR3 contains 15 residues. Here the CDR3 DNA reads TGTGCCAGCAGCTTGACAGGGGGCGATTACAATGAGCAGTTCTTC. The encoded protein is CASSLTGGDYNEQFF.

The chain joins TRBV4-3 to TRBJ1-1, with a tentative D call TRBD1 (5 bases). With 0 bases removed from V and 0 bases from J, the gap between germline ends came to 8 bases. The germline CDR1 and CDR2 sequences are LGHNA and YSLEER. This CDR3 contains 15 residues. DNA for the CDR3: TGCGCCAGCAGCCAAGAGCAGGGCTTGAACACTGAAGCTTTCTTT. Translated: CASSQEQGLNTEAFF.

This chain links TRBV11-3 with TRBJ2-5; no reliable D call. From germline, CDR1 is SGHNT and CDR2 YENEEA. Trimming shortened V by 5 bases and J by 5 bases, and 18 bases separated the two germline ends. The length of the CDR3 is 15 residues. This CDR3 reads CASSPGAGNVETQYF. In DNA form, the CDR3 reads TGTGCCAGCAGCCCAGGCGCTGGTAACGTGGAGACCCAGTACTTC.

V and J are TRBV2 and TRBJ1-5; D is unclear. This CDR3 region has 13 residues. Trimming removed 4 bases from V and 3 bases from J, with 7 bases in between. The germline gives CDR1 SNHLY, CDR2 FYNNEI. The CDR3 sequence is CASSAGLNQPQHF. The CDR3 DNA sequence: TGTGCCAGCAGTGCCGGTCTCAATCAGCCCCAGCATTTT.

The CDR3 region is CASSAAEGYTF. The CDR3 region has the DNA TGTGCCAGCAGTGCGGCGGAAGGCTACACCTTC. V usage is TRBV2 and J usage is TRBJ1-2; no clear D. The CDR3 runs 11 residues. The germline V and J ends were trimmed by 4 bases and 8 bases, with 8 bases remaining between them. The germline V gene has CDR1 SNHLY and CDR2 FYNNEI.

The chain uses TRBV5-1 and TRBJ2-1; D is unresolved. V was cut by 4 bases and J by 7 bases, with 12 bases left in between. The CDR3 contains 13 residues. Germline V gene lookup returns CDR1 SGHRS and CDR2 YFSETQ. The CDR3 nucleotides read TGCGCCAGCAGCGGGGTTTCTCGAAATGAGCAGTTCTTC. Its translation: CASSGVSRNEQFF.

This chain uses TRBV10-3 with TRBJ1-1, with D possibly TRBD1 on 5 matching bases. The CDR3 is 14 residues long. The V gene's germline CDR1 is ENHRY and CDR2 SYGVKD. Between the trimmed V and J ends, which lost 5 bases and 2 bases, there was a span of 12 bases. The CDR3 is CAISPRGGNTEAFF. For the CDR3, the DNA is TGTGCCATCAGTCCTAGGGGCGGAAACACTGAAGCTTTCTTT.

The V gene is TRBV25-1, the J gene TRBJ1-2; 7 bases fit TRBD1. This CDR3 has 12 residues. In germline, CDR1 is MGHDK, CDR2 SYGVNS. The V segment lost 4 bases and the J segment 7 bases; nucleotides outside the gene matches: 3. CDR3 sequence: CASSAQGVGYTF. The CDR3 nucleotides are TGTGCCAGCAGTGCCCAGGGGGTTGGCTACACCTTC.

The rearrangement joins TRBV6-6 to TRBJ2-7; tentatively, D is TRBD1 (5 bases). The CDR3 consists of 15 residues. CDR1 and CDR2 (germline): MNHNY, SVGAGI (reference sequence). Trimming took off 0 bases at V and 11 bases at J, with 20 bases between the two ends. CDR3 DNA sequence: TGTGCCAGCAGTTACTCACCCGGGCCCCCCAGGGTGGAGTACTTC. Its translation: CASSYSPGPPRVEYF.

The chain links TRBV18 to TRBJ1-4; the D is unclear. The CDR3 loop spans 14 amino acids. V lost 3 bases to trimming and J lost 12 bases, with 17 bases between them. From germline, CDR1 is KGHSH and CDR2 LQKENI. DNA for the CDR3: TGTGCCAGCTCACCGCCGAGACGGGGTGATCAACTGTTTTTT. It codes for CASSPPRRGDQLFF.

This chain connects TRBV5-4 to TRBJ1-2; D uncertain. Germline V lookup: CDR1 SGHNT, CDR2 YYREEE (reference sequence). Trimming pared 4 bases from V and 0 bases from J, leaving 7 bases between. The CDR3 is 13 amino acids. The CDR3 bases are TGTGCCAGCAGCCGATACCCTAACTATGGCTACACCTTC. Protein product: CASSRYPNYGYTF.

V is TRBV5-1 and J is TRBJ2-7; D gene uncertain. Trimming stripped 4 bases from V and 3 bases from J, with 11 bases between. Germline CDR1 SGHRS, CDR2 YFSETQ. The CDR3 totals 13 residues. In nucleotides, the CDR3 is TGCGCCAGCAGCGGTACAAGTAACTACGAGCAGTACTTC. This codes for CASSGTSNYEQYF.

The chain links TRBV4-1 to TRBJ2-7; D is ambiguous. The germline V gene encodes CDR1 MGHRA and CDR2 YSYEKL. V dropped 0 bases and J dropped 0 bases, with 9 bases sitting between them. This CDR3 is 15 amino acids long. The CDR3 spells CASSQDGLSSYEQYF. In DNA form, the CDR3 reads TGCGCCAGCAGCCAAGATGGCCTGAGCTCCTACGAGCAGTACTTC.